Each of the 16 T cell receptor beta chains below was sequenced from the same sample in a study of blood T cell repertoires in COVID-19. Clones were sequenced by immunoSEQ multiplex PCR, and TCRdb holds only the in-frame ones, with some missing. The sample gives 200,000 or so clones, about 88% of which show up once; 6.2% is in the top ten. The material sequenced was peripheral blood. Every receptor here comes from a woman aged 35 to 49 who had recovered from COVID-19.

The chain has TRBV10-3 and TRBJ2-2; 8 bases are shared with TRBD2. The CDR3 is 13 residues long. Germline V CDR1 and CDR2: ENHRY, SYGVKD. After removal of 6 bases from V and 7 bases from J, the junction contained 4 bases not matched to a gene. CDR3 nucleotides: TGTGCCATCAGGCCCGGGGGGGGCGGGGAGCTGTTTTTT. Residues: CAIRPGGGGELFF.

V gene TRBV18 combines with J gene TRBJ1-2, with 8 nucleotides matching TRBD1. The CDR3 covers 17 residues. Germline lookup yields CDR1 KGHSH and CDR2 LQKENI. V trimming: 3 bases; J trimming: 3 bases; junction bases outside the gene matches: 12. For the CDR3, the DNA is TGTGCCAGCTCACCCTACACCCTGACAGGGGAGGACTATGGCTACACCTTC. Residues: CASSPYTLTGEDYGYTF.

The chain couples TRBV28 to TRBJ1-3; D remains ambiguous. Germline lookup yields CDR1 MDHEN and CDR2 SYDVKM. The CDR3 sequence is 16 residues long. Trimming cost V 5 bases and J 0 bases, with 14 bases left between them. The CDR3 bases are TGTGCCAGCAGTGCCTTAGACGGGAGCTCTGGAAACACCATATATTTT. The encoded protein is CASSALDGSSGNTIYF.

The J gene is TRBJ2-1, the V gene TRBV4-1, with TRBD2 as a possible D gene (6 bases). CDR3 size: 18 residues. Between the trimmed V and J ends, which lost 0 bases and 4 bases, there was a span of 19 bases. Germline V gene sequence: CDR1 MGHRA, CDR2 YSYEKL. As DNA, the CDR3 is TGCGCCAGCAGCCAAGAACCACCGCTGGGACTTGGTTACAATGAGCAGTTCTTC. As protein: CASSQEPPLGLGYNEQFF.

The chain has TRBV7-2 and TRBJ2-2, with no clear D. The germline V gene encodes CDR1 SGHTA and CDR2 FQGNSA. The CDR3 sequence is 17 residues long. V was cut by 0 bases and J by 1 base, with 12 bases left in between. CDR3 in amino acids: CASSLAILSGNTGELFF. CDR3 bases: TGTGCCAGCAGCTTAGCGATCCTATCAGGGAACACCGGGGAGCTGTTTTTT.

The J gene is TRBJ1-2, the V gene TRBV7-2; TRBD1 matches at 9 bases. The CDR3 has 14 amino acids. Germline V gives CDR1 SGHTA, CDR2 FQGNSA. V lost 5 bases and J lost 7; bases outside the gene matches: 8. The DNA for the CDR3 is TGTGCCAGCAGCCCCCCGGGACAGGGCCGTGGCTACACCTTC. Protein sequence: CASSPPGQGRGYTF.

V and J are TRBV6-1 and TRBJ1-3; a weak D match, TRBD1 (6 bases). Between the trimmed V and J ends, which lost 5 bases and 0 bases, there was a span of 11 bases. The germline V gene encodes CDR1 MNHNS and CDR2 SASEGT. The CDR3 loop spans 15 amino acids. CDR3 coding DNA: TGTGCCAGCAGTTCAGGGGTGCCCTCTGGAAACACCATATATTTT. Its protein is CASSSGVPSGNTIYF.

The chain has TRBV3-1 (or the pseudogene TRBV3-2) and TRBJ2-1, with TRBD2 matching 8 bases. CDR3 size: 15 residues. J gave up 8 bases and V 2 bases, and 8 bases lay outside the gene matches. The V gene's germline CDR1 is LGHDT and CDR2 YNNKEL (reference sequence). The CDR3 here is CASSQPGLGFYEQFF. The CDR3 nucleotides are TGTGCCAGCAGCCAACCGGGACTAGGATTCTATGAGCAGTTCTTC.

The chain uses TRBV27 and TRBJ1-4, with TRBD1 identical over 8 bases. Germline CDR1 and CDR2: MNHEY and SMNVEV (reference sequence). The CDR3 runs to 13 residues. Trimming cost V 6 bases and J 5 bases; bases outside gene matches: 2. CDR3 region: CASSNRGNEKLFF. The CDR3 DNA is TGTGCCAGCAGCAACAGGGGGAATGAAAAACTGTTTTTT.

The rearrangement uses TRBV6-6 and TRBJ2-7; 11 bases align to TRBD2. V lost 5 bases, J lost 7 bases, and 13 bases stayed unmatched. The CDR3 length is 16 residues. From germline, CDR1 is MNHNY and CDR2 SVGAGI (reference sequence). The CDR3 region is CASSPLLAGASWEQYF. CDR3 nucleotides: TGTGCCAGCAGTCCCCTACTAGCGGGAGCCTCCTGGGAGCAGTACTTC.

The V call is TRBV5-1, the J call TRBJ2-5; 9 bases map to TRBD2. The CDR3 spans 16 residues. The J segment lost 5 bases and the V segment lost 4 bases, leaving 12 bases of the junction unmatched. Germline V gene data show CDR1 as SGHRS and CDR2 as YFSETQ. CDR3 nucleotide sequence: TGCGCCAGCAGCAGGGCGACGGGACTAGCTCGGGAGACCCAGTACTTC. It is translated as CASSRATGLARETQYF.

This chain uses TRBV27 with TRBJ2-1; 10 bases map to TRBD2. This CDR3 is built from 17 residues. Unmatched junction bases numbered 13, after V lost 4 bases and J lost 7 bases. Germline CDR1 is MNHEY and CDR2 is SMNVEV (reference sequence). CDR3 sequence (DNA): TGTGCCAGCAGTTCATCGACTAGCGGGCTAAGGGGGAATGAGCAGTTCTTC. This gives the protein CASSSSTSGLRGNEQFF.

The V and J genes are TRBV30 and TRBJ1-2; 9 bases match TRBD1. Looked up from germline, CDR1 is GTSNPN and CDR2 is SVGIG (reference sequence). V lost 3 bases, J lost 5 bases, and 13 bases stayed unmatched. The CDR3 contains 16 residues. The CDR3 here is CAWSDASSGTGYGYTF. CDR3 DNA: TGTGCCTGGAGCGATGCCTCGTCCGGGACAGGGTATGGCTACACCTTC.

The rearrangement links TRBV4-2 to TRBJ2-2; D possibly corresponds to TRBD2 (6 bases). Germline CDR1 LGHNA, CDR2 YNFKEQ. This CDR3 has 15 amino acids. The germline V and J ends were trimmed by 4 bases and 1 base, with 10 bases remaining between them. CDR3 region: CASSPGLVNTGELFF. The DNA for the CDR3 is TGTGCCAGCAGCCCGGGACTCGTGAACACCGGGGAGCTGTTTTTT.

The rearrangement links TRBV7-8 to TRBJ2-5; 7 bases align to TRBD2. With V trimmed by 2 bases and J by 5 bases, 2 bases remained unmatched. The CDR3 length is 13 residues. CDR1 and CDR2 (germline): SGHVS, FQNEAQ. CDR3 sequence reads: CASSLPGGETQYF. The CDR3 DNA sequence: TGTGCCAGCAGCTTACCCGGGGGGGAGACCCAGTACTTC.

V is TRBV19 and J is TRBJ1-2; TRBD1 matches at 7 bases. CDR3 length equals 15 residues. After removal of 5 bases from V and 7 bases from J, the junction contained 13 bases not matched to a gene. The germline gives CDR1 LNHDA, CDR2 SQIVND (reference sequence). The chain's CDR3 is CASSPPGQWILGYTF. The DNA for the CDR3 is TGTGCCAGTAGTCCGCCGGGACAGTGGATTCTTGGCTACACCTTC.